The clone carrying this TCR beta chain was counted ten times or more. A TCRbeta library incorporating unique molecular identifiers was prepared. TCRdb re-called the PCR reads through MiXCR, storing one row per CDR3 protein. The profile shows 150,000 to 200,000 distinct CDR3 sequences, about 6.4% of them singletons. The data were obtained in a study of T-cell reconstitution after alpha-beta-depleted transplantation in children. This clonotype was obtained from a human donor who donated a stem cell graft to a child with Wiskott-Aldrich syndrome. The source was PBMCs from the stem cell graft donor, collected from the stem cell graft.

In DNA form, the CDR3 reads TGCGCCAGCAGCCCTAGTCTGGGACAGGGAAACTACGAGCAGTACTTC. Translation: CASSPSLGQGNYEQYF. This chain connects TRBV5-1 to TRBJ2-7; 9 bases align to TRBD1. Losses at the gene ends were 4 bases for V and 3 bases for J; bases not matched to a gene: 11. The CDR3 totals 16 residues. Germline CDR1 SGHRS, CDR2 YFSETQ.